The source of this TCR beta chain is a study of blood T cell repertoires in COVID-19. Study-level background: Nucleic acid was either cDNA or gDNA, and it came from T cells, B-cell-depleted T cells, or PBMCs.

This CDR3 comprises 15 residues. With 5 bases removed from V and 0 bases from J, the gap between germline ends came to 11 bases. Germline V CDR1 and CDR2: SNHLY, FYNNEI. Libraries were prepared by immunoSEQ multiplex PCR; TCRdb keeps only in-frame clonotypes and omits some of them. Of under 200,000 clones in the sample, around 81% are singletons; the top ten hold around 13%. Sequencing was carried out using peripheral blood. The clonotype comes from a man between 65 and 80 years old who had recovered from COVID-19. The chain has TRBV2 and TRBJ2-1; D not certain. CDR3 sequence reads: CASSKTESSYNEQFF. The CDR3, as DNA: TGTGCCAGCAGTAAAACGGAGAGCTCCTACAATGAGCAGTTCTTC. Filled out from reference TRBV2 and TRBJ2-1, the complete variable domain reads EPEVTQTPSHQVTQMGQEVILRCVPISNHLYFYWYRQILGQKVEFLVSFYNNEISEKSEIFDDQFSVERPDGSNFTLKIRSTKLEDSAMYFCASSKTESSYNEQFFGPGTRLTVL.